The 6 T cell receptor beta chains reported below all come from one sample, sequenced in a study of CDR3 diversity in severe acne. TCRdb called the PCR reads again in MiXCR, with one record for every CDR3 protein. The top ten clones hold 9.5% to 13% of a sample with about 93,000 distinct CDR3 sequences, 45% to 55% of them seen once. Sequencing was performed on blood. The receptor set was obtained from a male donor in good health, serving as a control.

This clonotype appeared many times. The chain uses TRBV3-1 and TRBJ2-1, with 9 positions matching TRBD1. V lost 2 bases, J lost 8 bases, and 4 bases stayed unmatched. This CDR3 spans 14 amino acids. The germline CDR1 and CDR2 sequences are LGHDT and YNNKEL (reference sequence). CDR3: CASSQRDRVYEQFF. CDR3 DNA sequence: TGTGCCAGCAGCCAACGGGACAGGGTCTATGAGCAGTTCTTC.

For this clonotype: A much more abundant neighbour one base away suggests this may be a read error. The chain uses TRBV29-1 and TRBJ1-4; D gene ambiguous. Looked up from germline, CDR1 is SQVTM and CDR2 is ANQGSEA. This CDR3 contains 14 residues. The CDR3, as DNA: TGCAGCGTTACGGCCTTTGCAACTAATGAAGAACTGTTTTTT. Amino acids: CSVTAFATNEELFF.

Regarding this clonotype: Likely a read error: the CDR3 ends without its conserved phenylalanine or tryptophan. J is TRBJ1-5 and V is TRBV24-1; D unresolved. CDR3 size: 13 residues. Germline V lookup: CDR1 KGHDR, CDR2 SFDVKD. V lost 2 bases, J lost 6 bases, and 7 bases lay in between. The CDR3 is CATSDSAPQPQHL. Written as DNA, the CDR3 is TGTGCCACCAGTGATTCAGCCCCTCAGCCCCAGCATCTT.

The CDR3 loop reads CSARAGAGEVAYEQYF. DNA of the CDR3: TGCAGTGCTAGAGCCGGAGCGGGAGAGGTGGCCTACGAGCAGTACTTC. The chain has TRBV20-1 and TRBJ2-7; 8 bases align to TRBD2. The CDR3 sequence is 16 residues long. Germline V gives CDR1 DFQATT, CDR2 SNEGSKA (reference sequence). V lost 1 base, J lost 2 bases, and 10 bases stayed unmatched.

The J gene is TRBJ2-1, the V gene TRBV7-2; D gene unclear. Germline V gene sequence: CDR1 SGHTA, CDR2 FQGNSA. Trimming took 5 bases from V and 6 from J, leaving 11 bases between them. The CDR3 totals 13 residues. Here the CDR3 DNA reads TGTGCCAGCAGCGCCGACCGGTTCAATGAGCAGTTCTTC. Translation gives CASSADRFNEQFF.

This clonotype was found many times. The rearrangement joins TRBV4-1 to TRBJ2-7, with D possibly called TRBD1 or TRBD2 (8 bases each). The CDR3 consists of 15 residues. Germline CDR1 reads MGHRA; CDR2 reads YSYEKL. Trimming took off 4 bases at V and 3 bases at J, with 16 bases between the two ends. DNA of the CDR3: TGCGCCAGCAGCCCCCGGGGGGGACAGGTCTACGAGCAGTACTTC. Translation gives CASSPRGGQVYEQYF.